The source of this T cell receptor (beta chain) is a study of T cell responses to AZD1222 COVID-19 vaccine. Clones were read by immunoSEQ multiplex PCR, and TCRdb kept only the in-frame ones, dropping some. Found here are some 100,000 clones, roughly nine tenths of them singletons; the top ten hold 6.5% to 9.5%. This receptor was obtained from an adult in good health. Sequenced material: peripheral blood, taken on day 0 of AZD1222 vaccination.

The CDR3 sequence is CASSLGYSGQETQYF. The CDR3, as DNA: TGTGCCAGCAGCTTGGGGTATAGCGGCCAAGAGACCCAGTACTTC. The chain employs TRBV11-2 and TRBJ2-5; D is perhaps TRBD2 (6 bases). V was pared by 3 bases and J by 1 base, with 12 bases between. Germline V CDR1 and CDR2: SGHAT, FQNNGV. The CDR3 is 15 residues long.